The sequence of this T cell receptor (beta chain) was determined in a study of CD8+CD57+ T cells in acquired aplastic anemia. The overall study: Roughly 3.2 ug was the average amount of DNA from sorted CD4+ and CD8+ cells.

Findings of the study overall: Both patients and controls carried the same twenty-nine CD8+ CDR3 sequences. Simpson's diversity of CD8+ cells was not significantly different in patients compared with controls.

Profiling that covered TCR beta VDJ and CDR3 relied on genomic DNA as its template. A single record per CDR3 protein comes from TCRdb applying MiXCR to the reads. The sample yields 150,000 to 200,000 distinct CDR3 sequences, roughly 64% seen once. Germline CDR1 LNHNV, CDR2 YYDKDF (reference sequence). The CDR3 totals 14 residues. The V and J ends lost 5 bases and 3 bases respectively, with 13 bases between them. This clonotype was counted many times. Its antigen remains unknown. The chain carries TRBV15 and TRBJ2-5; tentatively, D is TRBD2 (6 bases). Sequenced input: sorted CD4+, CD8+, or CD8+CD57+ T cells (not recorded which) from PBMCs. The receptor's source is a human donor with severe aplastic anemia or a healthy control (not recorded which). Written as DNA, the CDR3 is TGTGCCACCAGCGGCCGACTAGGAGAAGAGACCCAGTACTTC. Translated: CATSGRLGEETQYF. Full variable domain (remainder filled in from reference TRBV15 and TRBJ2-5): DAMVIQNPRYQVTQFGKPVTLSCSQTLNHNVMYWYQQKSSQAPKLLFHYYDKDFNNEADTPDNFQSRRPNTSFCFLDIRSPGLGDTAMYLCATSGRLGEETQYFGPGTRLLVL.